A selection of T cell receptor beta chains follows, all from one sample in a study of pediatric ulcerative colitis. Measured with immunoSEQ multiplex PCR; TCRdb has only the in-frame clones, and not every one. The sample yields about 9,500 clones, roughly 88% seen once. Sequenced: blood. The receptors were gathered from a girl between 5 and 17 years old with moderate ulcerative colitis. The CDR3 runs from the conserved cysteine through the conserved F or W. D genes are given only for firm matches. The size field is filled for only some rows; it gives once, few, many or a size class.

j_gene	v_gene	abundance	d_gene	CDR3aa	CDR3nt
TRBJ1-2	TRBV7-2	-	-	CASSFVPGEHYGYTF	TGTGCCAGCAGCTTCGTTCCAGGCGAACATTATGGCTACACCTTC
TRBJ1-1	TRBV7-3	-	TRBD1	CASSYTIRNRGNTEAFF	TGTGCCAGCAGCTACACCATACGAAACAGGGGGAACACTGAAGCTTTCTTT
TRBJ2-3	TRBV5-4	-	-	CASSPGGGAITDTQYF	TGTGCCAGCAGCCCAGGAGGCGGGGCGATCACAGATACGCAGTATTTT
TRBJ2-7	TRBV5-1	few	TRBD2	CASRYSGTSGRGYEQYF	TGCGCCAGCAGATACTCCGGGACTAGCGGGAGGGGCTACGAGCAGTACTTC
TRBJ2-5	TRBV2	-	TRBD2	CASSEKSTPYSGIGGETQYF	TGTGCCAGCAGTGAGAAGAGTACCCCCTATAGCGGGATAGGAGGGGAGACCCAGTACTTC
TRBJ2-2	TRBV2	-	TRBD1	CASATGVGTGELFF	TGTGCCAGCGCGACAGGGGTTGGCACCGGGGAGCTGTTTTTT
TRBJ2-7	TRBV6-1	-	-	CASSEGQSSLDEQYF	TGTGCCAGCAGTGAAGGTCAAAGCTCTTTAGACGAGCAGTACTTC
TRBJ2-1	TRBV6-5	-	-	CASGRRSYNEQFF	TGTGCCAGCGGGAGGAGGTCCTACAATGAGCAGTTCTTC
TRBJ1-1	TRBV27	-	TRBD1	CASSPRGPMNTEAFF	TGTGCCAGCAGTCCAAGGGGGCCCATGAACACTGAAGCTTTCTTT
TRBJ2-5	TRBV6-1	-	-	CASSQRVGGETQYF	TGTGCCAGCAGTCAGCGGGTGGGGGGAGAGACCCAGTACTTC
TRBJ2-3	TRBV19	once	-	CASRTVSTDTQYF	TGTGCCAGTAGGACCGTGAGCACAGATACGCAGTATTTT
TRBJ2-7	TRBV7-3	-	TRBD2	CASSLSRAGGLYEQYF	TGTGCCAGCAGCTTAAGTCGCGCGGGAGGACTCTACGAGCAGTACTTC
TRBJ2-4	TRBV5-1	-	-	CASSLAAGKNIQYF	TGTGCCAGCAGCTTGGCGGCGGGAAAAAACATTCAGTACTTC
TRBJ2-5	TRBV2	-	-	CACKSFETQYF	TGTGCCTGCAAGAGTTTTGAGACCCAGTACTTC
TRBJ2-7	TRBV29-1	-	-	CSAGFADRPYEQYF	TGCAGCGCGGGGTTCGCGGACAGACCCTACGAGCAGTACTTC